The 12 T cell receptor beta chains given below trace back to one sample, sequenced in a study of cytomegalovirus exposure and HLA in healthy donors. PCR primers comprised 60 Vbeta and 13 Jbeta primers. Some clones are missing from TCRdb's copy, which holds only in-frame ones; the method was immunoSEQ multiplex PCR. The sample table sets out around 210,000 clones. The sample taken for sequencing was PBMCs. The receptor source for this set is a girl aged 2 to 10 in good health and CMV-seropositive.

As concerns this clone: In the same sample, other DNA sequences code for this CDR3. V and J are TRBV6-5 and TRBJ1-5; 9 bases agree with TRBD1. Trimming cost V 6 bases and J 2 bases; bases outside gene matches: 2. This CDR3 has 14 residues. The germline CDR1 and CDR2 sequences are MNHEY and SVGAGI. CDR3 sequence: CASSRTGGNQPQHF. As DNA, the CDR3 is TGTGCCAGCAGCCGGACAGGGGGCAATCAGCCCCAGCATTTT.

V and J are TRBV19 and TRBJ1-4; tentatively, D is TRBD1 (5 bases). Germline assignment: CDR1 LNHDA and CDR2 SQIVND (reference sequence). Trimming left V 5 bases short and J 5 bases short, with 12 bases between. This CDR3 spans 14 amino acids. CDR3 bases: TGTGCCAGTAGTGGGCAGGGCCGCAATGAAAAACTGTTTTTT. Its translation: CASSGQGRNEKLFF. Drawing the rest from reference TRBV19 and TRBJ1-4, the complete variable domain is DGGITQSPKYLFRKEGQNVTLSCEQNLNHDAMYWYRQDPGQGLRLIYYSQIVNDFQKGDIAEGYSVSREKKESFPLTVTSAQKNPTAFYLCASSGQGRNEKLFFGSGTQLSVL.

The rearrangement joins TRBV4-2 to TRBJ2-7; D perhaps matches TRBD1 (5 bases). Germline assignment: CDR1 LGHNA and CDR2 YNFKEQ. V was cut by 0 bases and J by 2 bases, with 11 bases left in between. The CDR3 sequence is 15 residues long. The CDR3: CASSQESGLPYEQYF. CDR3 sequence (DNA): TGTGCCAGCAGCCAAGAGTCAGGGCTCCCCTACGAGCAGTACTTC.

The chain has TRBV9 and TRBJ2-5, with TRBD2 as a possible D gene (6 bases). CDR1 is SGDLS and CDR2 is YYNGEE in the germline V gene. V dropped 0 bases and J dropped 1 base, with 10 bases sitting between them. This CDR3 has 15 residues. The CDR3 protein is CASSVGGRTQETQYF. CDR3 nucleotides: TGTGCCAGCAGCGTAGGGGGGAGGACCCAAGAGACCCAGTACTTC.

This sequence joins TRBV5-8 and TRBJ2-5; 8 bases align to TRBD1. The CDR3 spans 16 residues. V shed 0 bases and J 8 bases; nucleotides not matched to a gene: 12. CDR1 and CDR2 (germline): SGHTS, YDEGEE. DNA of the CDR3: TGTGCCAGCAGCTTGGACGAAGGACAGGGTGGCGAAACCCAGTACTTC. Translated: CASSLDEGQGGETQYF.

V is TRBV5-4 and J is TRBJ2-5, with TRBD2 matching over 10 bases. The J call is uncertain, as TRBJ2-7 better fits the DNA end. CDR3 size: 16 residues. CDR1 and CDR2 (germline): SGHNT, YYREEE (reference sequence). In DNA form, the CDR3 reads TGTGCCAGCAGCCGCCCTACTAGCGGGATGAACTACGAGCAGTACTTC. It specifies CASSRPTSGMNYEQYF.

This chain joins TRBV5-1 and TRBJ2-1; 9 nucleotides agree with TRBD2. Germline trimming cut 3 bases from V and 4 bases from J; bases unmatched to any gene: 5. The germline gives CDR1 SGHRS, CDR2 YFSETQ. The CDR3 loop spans 15 amino acids. This chain's CDR3 is CASSSTSGLYNEQFF. CDR3 bases: TGCGCCAGCAGCTCAACTAGCGGGCTTTACAATGAGCAGTTCTTC.

The rearrangement links TRBV9 to TRBJ1-3; TRBD1 is a possible D gene (5 bases). V lost 4 bases and J lost 9, with 20 bases in between. This CDR3 comprises 15 residues. Germline V gene data show CDR1 as SGDLS and CDR2 as YYNGEE. The CDR3 coding sequence is TGTGCCAGCAGCCCCAACCCCCGGGCCGGGGGCACCATATATTTT. Its protein is CASSPNPRAGGTIYF.

This rearrangement joins TRBV11-2 to TRBJ1-1, with 8 nucleotides matching TRBD1. Germline CDR1 SGHAT, CDR2 FQNNGV. This CDR3 is built from 16 residues. With 4 bases clipped from V and 0 bases from J, the junction kept 7 bases outside the gene matches. The CDR3 DNA reads as TGTGCCAGCAGCTCGATCAGGGGGCGGTTGAACACTGAAGCTTTCTTT. Amino acid sequence: CASSSIRGRLNTEAFF.

V usage is TRBV5-6 and J usage is TRBJ2-7; the D gene is possibly TRBD2 (6 bases). CDR3 length: 14 residues. Trimming took 7 bases from V and 4 from J, leaving 18 bases between them. Germline values: CDR1 SGHDT, CDR2 YYEEEE. This CDR3 reads CASEGRGGGYEQYF. Written as DNA, the CDR3 is TGTGCCAGCGAAGGACGGGGAGGTGGGTACGAGCAGTACTTC.

The gene calls are TRBV19 and TRBJ2-7; D gene uncertain. The length of the CDR3 is 13 residues. Germline V gives CDR1 LNHDA, CDR2 SQIVND (reference sequence). The V and J ends lost 3 bases and 2 bases respectively, with 8 bases between them. The CDR3 nucleotides read TGTGCCAGTAGTATGGTCGGAGCCTACGAGCAGTACTTC. Amino acid sequence: CASSMVGAYEQYF.

This sequence joins TRBV2 and TRBJ1-4; unclear D gene. The CDR3 is 10 amino acids. CDR1 SNHLY and CDR2 FYNNEI come from the germline V gene. Trimming left V 4 bases short and J 8 bases short, with 2 bases between. CDR3 coding DNA: TGTGCCAGCAGTGCAGAAAAACTGTTTTTT. Its translation is CASSAEKLFF.